This TCR beta chain originates from a study of T cells in narcolepsy. The study, taken as a whole, reports: Reportedly, autoreactive clonotypes were serially detected in patients' blood but not controls'.

As for this clone: Its antigen is not known.

Trimming cost V 6 bases and J 7 bases, with 22 bases left between them. The CDR3 runs 14 residues. Germline V lookup: CDR1 SQVTM, CDR2 ANQGSEA. Profiling relied on immunoSEQ multiplex PCR, and the TCRdb table lists in-frame clones only, not all of them. The profile shows 12,000 or so clones, roughly 94% of them singletons. Material for sequencing was CD45RA- memory CD4+ T cells from PBMCs. The clonotype was recovered from a human donor with narcolepsy. The chain carries TRBV29-1 and TRBJ2-7, with D possibly being TRBD1 (6 bases). This CDR3 reads CSVSRGGTHREQYF. The DNA of the CDR3 is TGCAGCGTGTCCCGAGGGGGTACCCACAGGGAGCAGTACTTC.